These 32 T cell receptor beta chains were all obtained from the same sample, sequenced in a study of OX40 agonist ivuxolimab in advanced cancers. Here immunoSEQ multiplex PCR was the method, and the copy in TCRdb shows in-frame clones only, minus some. The data contain approximately 90,000 clones, about 90% of them singletons. The material was CD4+ or CD8+ T cells sorted from blood, obtained in a trial of the OX40 agonist ivuxolimab. These receptor sequences come from an adult with an advanced solid tumor such as melanoma, head and neck, liver or kidney cancer.

The CDR3 region is CSVETAFLETQYF. The CDR3 DNA reads as TGCAGCGTTGAAACTGCCTTCTTGGAGACCCAGTACTTC. This chain joins TRBV29-1 and TRBJ2-5; D is ambiguous. V lost 2 bases and J 5 bases, leaving 12 bases between the germline ends. The CDR3 has 13 amino acids. The germline gives CDR1 SQVTM, CDR2 ANQGSEA.

The chain combines TRBV13 with TRBJ1-1, with a possible D match to TRBD1 (5 bases). The CDR3 totals 16 residues. Trimming shortened V by 4 bases and J by 0 bases, and 15 bases separated the two germline ends. In germline, CDR1 is PRHDT, CDR2 FYEKMQ (reference sequence). CDR3 residues: CASSSLKGRLNTEAFF. The CDR3 DNA reads as TGTGCCAGCAGCTCCCTAAAGGGGAGGCTGAACACTGAAGCTTTCTTT.

The chain couples TRBV29-1 to TRBJ2-7, with TRBD1 matching over 7 bases. The V segment lost 4 bases and the J segment 0 bases; nucleotides outside the gene matches: 6. CDR3 length equals 14 residues. Looked up from germline, CDR1 is SQVTM and CDR2 is ANQGSEA. The chain's CDR3 is CSVVTTGSSYEQYF. The CDR3 nucleotides are TGCAGCGTTGTCACGACAGGGAGCTCCTACGAGCAGTACTTC.

The rearrangement uses TRBV18 and TRBJ1-1, with D maybe TRBD1 (5 bases). Germline CDR1 is KGHSH and CDR2 is LQKENI. The CDR3 has 16 residues. V lost 3 bases and J lost 1, with 15 bases in between. The CDR3 coding sequence is TGTGCCAGCTCACCCCCGGGACTGCGAGAGAACACTGAAGCTTTCTTT. Translating it yields CASSPPGLRENTEAFF. Based on the CDR3 plus reference TRBV18 and TRBJ1-1, the full variable domain is NAGVMQNPRHLVRRRGQEARLRCSPMKGHSHVYWYRQLPEEGLKFMVYLQKENIIDESGMPKERFSAEFPKEGPSILRIQQVVRGDSAAYFCASSPPGLRENTEAFFGQGTRLTVV.

V gene TRBV5-1 combines with J gene TRBJ1-2; unclear D gene. This CDR3 spans 14 amino acids. V was trimmed by 3 bases and J by 2 bases, leaving 11 bases between them. The V gene's germline CDR1 is SGHRS and CDR2 YFSETQ. This CDR3 reads CASSSASGNYGYTF. The CDR3 DNA is TGCGCCAGCAGCTCCGCCTCGGGGAACTATGGCTACACCTTC.

The chain combines TRBV13 with TRBJ1-3; D uncertain. The CDR3 is 17 amino acids. Germline CDR1 is PRHDT and CDR2 is FYEKMQ (reference sequence). The V end was cut by 6 bases, the J end by 0 bases, with 18 bases between. The CDR3 is CASSLTEGLLSGNTIYF. The CDR3 DNA reads as TGTGCCAGCAGTCTCACGGAGGGCCTGCTCTCTGGAAACACCATATATTTT.

This clone was counted a few times. The J gene is TRBJ2-3, the V gene TRBV7-9; 12 nucleotides line up with TRBD2. V was clipped by 3 bases and J by 4 bases; unmatched bases: 5. This CDR3 is 16 amino acids long. Germline values: CDR1 SEHNR, CDR2 FQNEAQ (reference sequence). CDR3 protein: CASSFRPSGGADTQYF. DNA of the CDR3: TGTGCCAGCAGCTTCCGGCCTAGCGGGGGGGCAGATACGCAGTATTTT. The variable domain in full, completed from reference TRBV7-9 and TRBJ2-3, reads DTGVSQNPRHKITKRGQNVTFRCDPISEHNRLYWYRQTLGQGPEFLTYFQNEAQLEKSRLLSDRFSAERPKGSFSTLEIQRTEQGDSAMYLCASSFRPSGGADTQYFGPGTRLTVL.

This clone was detected only a few times. The chain couples TRBV6-5 to TRBJ1-5; D call uncertain. V was pared by 6 bases and J by 4 bases, with 13 bases between. The CDR3 extends over 14 amino acids. Germline V CDR1 and CDR2: MNHEY, SVGAGI. The CDR3 region is CASRAGPKNQPQHF. The DNA for the CDR3 is TGTGCCAGCAGGGCCGGGCCTAAGAATCAGCCCCAGCATTTT.

CDR3 sequence: CASGPPAGAYEQYF. DNA of the CDR3: TGTGCCAGCGGCCCCCCAGCGGGGGCCTACGAGCAGTACTTC. The chain employs TRBV7-2 and TRBJ2-7, with TRBD2 matching over 8 bases. The V gene's germline CDR1 is SGHTA and CDR2 FQGNSA. V lost 8 bases, J lost 2 bases, and 8 bases stayed unmatched. The CDR3 contains 14 residues. The whole variable domain, filled in from reference TRBV7-2 and TRBJ2-7, reads GAGVSQSPSNKVTEKGKDVELRCDPISGHTALYWYRQSLGQGLEFLIYFQGNSAPDKSGLPSDRFSAERTGGSVSTLTIQRTQQEDSAVYLCASGPPAGAYEQYFGPGTRLTVT.

J is TRBJ2-1 and V is TRBV10-3, with D perhaps TRBD1 (6 bases). Germline CDR1 and CDR2: ENHRY and SYGVKD. Trimming cost V 4 bases and J 0 bases, with 16 bases left between them. There are 17 residues in the CDR3. The CDR3 region is CAISGAGTPSSYNEQFF. The CDR3 DNA reads TGTGCCATCAGTGGGGCCGGGACACCGAGCTCCTACAATGAGCAGTTCTTC.

This clone was seen a single time. The chain carries TRBV2 and TRBJ2-5; no firm D call. Germline V CDR1 and CDR2: SNHLY, FYNNEI. Trimming shortened V by 8 bases and J by 1 base, and 17 bases separated the two germline ends. This CDR3 region has 15 residues. The DNA of the CDR3 is TGTGCCAGCGCCCCCCAATCCACCCGCCAAGAGACCCAGTACTTC. This encodes CASAPQSTRQETQYF.

The chain couples TRBV11-2 to TRBJ2-4; no definite D call. This CDR3 has 13 residues. V shed 3 bases and J shed 6 bases, with 9 bases lying between them. Germline CDR1 reads SGHAT; CDR2 reads FQNNGV. The CDR3 is CASSFPTTNIQYF. Written as DNA, the CDR3 is TGTGCCAGCAGCTTCCCTACCACAAACATTCAGTACTTC.

The CDR3 here is CASSLTGSGGPFQETQYF. The CDR3 region has the DNA TGTGCCAGCAGCTTAACGGGTAGCGGGGGACCCTTCCAAGAGACCCAGTACTTC. The chain has TRBV7-3 and TRBJ2-5, with 9 bases aligning to TRBD2. Germline V gene lookup returns CDR1 SGHTA and CDR2 FQGTGA. The CDR3 sequence is 18 residues long. V was clipped by 0 bases and J by 1 base; unmatched bases: 9.

The chain couples TRBV6-5 to TRBJ2-7; D might be TRBD1 or TRBD2, each matching 7 bases. The V end was cut by 9 bases, the J end by 2 bases, with 20 bases between. CDR1 is MNHEY, CDR2 SVGAGI, per germline. The CDR3 sequence is 15 residues long. CDR3 sequence (DNA): TGTGCCAGTCGCCCAAGTTCAGGGGGGGCCTACGAGCAGTACTTC. This sequence encodes CASRPSSGGAYEQYF.

This clone was counted many times. CDR3 sequence: CASSVSATGRTGELFF. The CDR3 coding sequence is TGTGCCAGCAGCGTGAGTGCGACAGGGAGGACCGGGGAGCTGTTTTTT. The chain has TRBV9 and TRBJ2-2; TRBD1 is a possible D gene (7 bases). Germline CDR1 and CDR2: SGDLS and YYNGEE. CDR3 size: 16 residues. Trimming pared 2 bases from V and 5 bases from J, leaving 16 bases between.

The V and J genes are TRBV6-5 and TRBJ1-2, with D unclear. The CDR3 has 13 residues. V lost 11 bases to trimming and J lost 6 bases, with 19 bases between them. The germline CDR1 and CDR2 sequences are MNHEY and SVGAGI. The CDR3 sequence: CASRRGVGDGYTF. The CDR3 DNA is TGTGCCTCCCGGCGTGGGGTGGGAGATGGCTACACCTTC.

The V and J genes are TRBV28 and TRBJ1-5, with a weak D call TRBD1 (5 bases). The ends were cut back, 6 bases at V and 1 base at J, with 7 bases in the middle. Germline lookup yields CDR1 MDHEN and CDR2 SYDVKM. This CDR3 contains 13 residues. The CDR3 sequence: CASSRDSNQPQHF. CDR3 DNA: TGTGCCAGCAGCCGGGACAGCAATCAGCCCCAGCATTTT.

The chain joins TRBV5-1 to TRBJ2-7; 9 nucleotides match TRBD1. The germline gives CDR1 SGHRS, CDR2 YFSETQ. The CDR3 has 15 residues. Germline trimming cut 4 bases from V and 0 bases from J; bases unmatched to any gene: 5. CDR3 bases: TGCGCCAGCAGCCGGACAGGGGTGATCTCCTACGAGCAGTACTTC. It specifies CASSRTGVISYEQYF.

The genes are TRBV5-1 and TRBJ2-1, with D unclear. Germline CDR1 and CDR2: SGHRS and YFSETQ. This CDR3 has 15 amino acids. Trimming cost V 1 base and J 3 bases, with 11 bases left between them. The chain's CDR3 is CASSLSLQSYNEQFF. The CDR3 DNA reads as TGCGCCAGCAGCTTGAGTTTACAGAGCTACAATGAGCAGTTCTTC.

The chain links TRBV9 to TRBJ2-3; the D gene could be TRBD1 or TRBD2 (5 bases each). CDR1 is SGDLS and CDR2 is YYNGEE in the germline V gene. V dropped 4 bases and J dropped 6 bases, with 15 bases sitting between them. The CDR3 is 14 residues long. The CDR3 DNA sequence: TGTGCCAGCAGCACCCGGGACCCACGGGATACGCAGTATTTT. This codes for CASSTRDPRDTQYF.

This rearrangement joins TRBV27 to TRBJ2-5, with TRBD2 identical over 7 bases. The junction had 7 bases not matched to a gene; V was cut back by 4 bases and J by 2 bases. CDR1 and CDR2 from the germline V gene are MNHEY and SMNVEV (reference sequence). The CDR3 has 15 amino acids. The CDR3 DNA reads TGTGCCAGCAGTTCCCCTACGCGGGGGCAAGAGACCCAGTACTTC. Its protein is CASSSPTRGQETQYF.

The CDR3 region is CASSNLGGTQETQYF. CDR3 DNA sequence: TGTGCCAGCAGTAACCTTGGGGGGACCCAAGAGACCCAGTACTTC. The gene calls are TRBV2 and TRBJ2-5; possibly TRBD2 for D (6 bases). The germline V gene has CDR1 SNHLY and CDR2 FYNNEI. This CDR3 comprises 15 residues. Trimming left V 5 bases short and J 1 base short, with 14 bases between.

The chain couples TRBV7-2 to TRBJ2-3; 7 bases agree with TRBD2. The V gene's germline CDR1 is SGHTA and CDR2 FQGNSA. The CDR3 loop spans 16 amino acids. Trimming at V came to 2 bases and at J to 0 bases, leaving 5 bases not matched to a gene. For the CDR3, the DNA is TGTGCCAGCAGCTTATTGGCTAGCGGAAGCACAGATACGCAGTATTTT. Its translation: CASSLLASGSTDTQYF.

This chain uses TRBV5-6 with TRBJ1-2; 10 nucleotides match TRBD1. This CDR3 contains 14 residues. The germline V gene encodes CDR1 SGHDT and CDR2 YYEEEE. With V trimmed by 4 bases and J by 4 bases, 4 bases remained unmatched. CDR3 DNA sequence: TGTGCCAGCAGCCCGGGACAGGGGCCCTATGGCTACACCTTC. It is translated as CASSPGQGPYGYTF. Together with reference TRBV5-6 and TRBJ1-2, the CDR3 gives the full variable domain: DAGVTQSPTHLIKTRGQQVTLRCSPKSGHDTVSWYQQALGQGPQFIFQYYEEEERQRGNFPDRFSGHQFPNYSSELNVNALLLGDSALYLCASSPGQGPYGYTFGSGTRLTVV.

The CDR3 region is CASSLIQTSYEQYF. CDR3 nucleotide sequence: TGCGCCAGCAGCTTGATACAGACTTCCTACGAGCAGTACTTC. The chain uses TRBV5-1 and TRBJ2-7; D not resolved. V was trimmed by 1 base and J by 1 base, leaving 9 bases between them. Germline V gives CDR1 SGHRS, CDR2 YFSETQ. The CDR3 is 14 residues long.

This chain joins TRBV23-1 and TRBJ1-4, with D possibly TRBD1 on 6 matching bases. TRBV23-1 is an ORF, and what it does is uncertain. The CDR3 runs to 12 residues. Trimming stripped 3 bases from V and 13 bases from J, with 12 bases between. This CDR3 reads CASSHEGGGLFF. CDR3 DNA: TGCGCCAGCAGTCACGAAGGGGGGGGACTGTTTTTT.

The count of this clone is one. J is TRBJ2-3 and V is TRBV2, with 8 bases lining up with TRBD1. This CDR3 has 14 amino acids. CDR1 is SNHLY and CDR2 is FYNNEI in the germline V gene. V gave up 4 bases and J gave up 1 base; unmatched junction bases: 1. CDR3 sequence: CASSGTGRTDTQYF. The CDR3 DNA follows: TGTGCCAGCAGTGGGACAGGGCGCACAGATACGCAGTATTTT.

The chain carries TRBV20-1 and TRBJ1-1; no firm D call. Germline CDR1 DFQATT, CDR2 SNEGSKA (reference sequence). V was shortened by 6 bases and J by 5 bases, with 10 bases between the two germline ends. The CDR3 consists of 11 residues. CDR3 DNA: TGCAGTGCGACATACCTAACTGAAGCTTTCTTT. Translated, it gives CSATYLTEAFF.

The J gene is TRBJ2-7, the V gene TRBV4-3; 7 nucleotides line up with TRBD1. The CDR3 runs to 15 residues. Germline V lookup: CDR1 LGHNA, CDR2 YSLEER. Trimming removed 1 base from V and 1 base from J; junction bases left unmatched: 4. CDR3 in amino acids: CASSQGAGGSYEQYF. In DNA form, the CDR3 reads TGCGCCAGCAGCCAAGGCGCAGGGGGTTCCTACGAGCAGTACTTC.

This clone turned up a few times. The chain joins TRBV5-4 to TRBJ1-1; D gene uncertain. CDR3 length: 11 amino acids. V was cut by 0 bases and J by 5 bases, with 2 bases left in between. Germline values: CDR1 SGHNT, CDR2 YYREEE (reference sequence). This CDR3 is CASSLGTEAFF. CDR3 nucleotides: TGTGCCAGCAGCTTGGGTACTGAAGCTTTCTTT.

The J gene is TRBJ2-1, the V gene TRBV28; tentative D call: TRBD2 (5 bases). Between the trimmed V and J ends, which lost 8 bases and 6 bases, there was a span of 5 bases. This CDR3 is built from 10 residues. The germline V gene encodes CDR1 MDHEN and CDR2 SYDVKM. The CDR3 loop is CASEGNEQFF. CDR3 nucleotide sequence: TGTGCCAGCGAGGGCAATGAGCAGTTCTTC.

J is TRBJ1-3 and V is TRBV28, with D maybe TRBD1 (6 bases). Germline V gene data show CDR1 as MDHEN and CDR2 as SYDVKM. The length of the CDR3 is 17 residues. The ends were cut back, 3 bases at V and 4 bases at J, with 19 bases in the middle. CDR3 DNA sequence: TGTGCCAGCAGTTTCCTCCAGGGACAAAGAGGAGGAAACACCATATATTTT. It yields the protein CASSFLQGQRGGNTIYF.